This T cell receptor beta chain was observed in a study of cytomegalovirus exposure and HLA in healthy donors. Study results and caveats: Per a later analysis, roughly 17,000 TCR beta sequences showed association with HLA alleles at 0.05 false discovery rate. Productive rates of about 87% or about 30% were seen for most TCR beta V segments in an earlier analysis.

Note on this clone: The antigen is not known.

Vbeta (60) and Jbeta (13) primers were used in the PCR. Some clones are missing from TCRdb's copy, which holds only in-frame ones; the method was immunoSEQ multiplex PCR. The profile shows more than 85,000 clones, roughly three quarters of them singletons. This CDR3 is 12 amino acids long. Germline CDR1 reads SEHNR; CDR2 reads FQNEAQ (reference sequence). V lost 5 bases and J lost 9, with 11 bases in between. This rearrangement joins TRBV7-9 to TRBJ2-1; D not certain. Sequencing was performed on PBMCs. The sequence was obtained from a man between 35 and 55 years old in good health and CMV-seronegative. CDR3 DNA sequence: TGTGCCAGCAGCCATGAGAAGCTTGAGCAGTTCTTC. Protein sequence: CASSHEKLEQFF.